This T cell receptor beta chain was identified during a study of T cells in Graves' hyperthyroidism and ophthalmopathy. It was RNA transcripts that yielded the amplified TCR beta CDR3 regions. Initially, a first-round RT-PCR of the TCR CDR3 employed the HTBI primer set. TCRdb used MiXCR to reprocess the multiplex PCR reads, holding one entry per CDR3 protein. The sample contains hundreds of thousands of distinct CDR3 sequences, approximately 25% of which appear only once. This CDR3 has 13 amino acids. The germline gives CDR1 KGHDR, CDR2 SFDVKD. Trimming removed 5 bases at V and 8 bases at J, with 14 bases between. In its sample, this clonotype was seen a few times.

Sample: blood. This chain joins TRBV24-1 and TRBJ1-2; D uncertain. The receptor comes from a man aged 50 to 59 with Graves' hyperthyroidism. The CDR3 DNA reads as TGTGCCACCAGTGTTGCTTGGGGAGAAGGCTACACCTTC. It translates to CATSVAWGEGYTF.